Below, one T cell receptor beta chain is given with its context. Its antigen is not identified. The sample originates from a study of cytomegalovirus exposure and HLA in healthy donors. Study results and caveats: Rare TCR sequences predominated, though certain public TCRs were found in many donors.

Germline V gene lookup returns CDR1 MDHEN and CDR2 SYDVKM. This CDR3 region has 16 residues. V was clipped by 4 bases and J by 4 bases; unmatched bases: 10. A multiplex PCR was run with 60 Vbeta primers and 13 Jbeta primers. Data came from immunoSEQ multiplex PCR; TCRdb stores just in-frame clones and leaves some out. Found here are around 130,000 clones; the top ten clones hold approximately 1.9%. This sequence originates from an older woman in good health and CMV-seronegative. Sequenced material: PBMCs. The V gene is TRBV28, the J gene TRBJ1-3; 7 bases align to TRBD1. CDR3 sequence: CASSSGGTAFGNTIYF. The CDR3 nucleotides read TGTGCCAGCAGTTCTGGTGGGACAGCTTTCGGAAACACCATATATTTT.